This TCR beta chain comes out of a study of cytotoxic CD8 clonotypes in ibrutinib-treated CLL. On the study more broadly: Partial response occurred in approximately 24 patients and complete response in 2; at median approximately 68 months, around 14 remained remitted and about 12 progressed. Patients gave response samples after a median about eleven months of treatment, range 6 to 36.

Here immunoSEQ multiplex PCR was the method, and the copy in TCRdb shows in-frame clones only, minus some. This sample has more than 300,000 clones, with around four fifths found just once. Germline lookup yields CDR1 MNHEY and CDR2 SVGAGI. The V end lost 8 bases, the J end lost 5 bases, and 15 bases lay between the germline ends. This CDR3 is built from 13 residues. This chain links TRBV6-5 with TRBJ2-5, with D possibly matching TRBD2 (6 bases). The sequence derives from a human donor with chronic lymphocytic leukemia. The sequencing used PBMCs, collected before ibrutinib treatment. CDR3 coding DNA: TGTGCCAGCCTAGGTTGGAGCGGGGAGACCCAGTACTTC. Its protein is CASLGWSGETQYF.